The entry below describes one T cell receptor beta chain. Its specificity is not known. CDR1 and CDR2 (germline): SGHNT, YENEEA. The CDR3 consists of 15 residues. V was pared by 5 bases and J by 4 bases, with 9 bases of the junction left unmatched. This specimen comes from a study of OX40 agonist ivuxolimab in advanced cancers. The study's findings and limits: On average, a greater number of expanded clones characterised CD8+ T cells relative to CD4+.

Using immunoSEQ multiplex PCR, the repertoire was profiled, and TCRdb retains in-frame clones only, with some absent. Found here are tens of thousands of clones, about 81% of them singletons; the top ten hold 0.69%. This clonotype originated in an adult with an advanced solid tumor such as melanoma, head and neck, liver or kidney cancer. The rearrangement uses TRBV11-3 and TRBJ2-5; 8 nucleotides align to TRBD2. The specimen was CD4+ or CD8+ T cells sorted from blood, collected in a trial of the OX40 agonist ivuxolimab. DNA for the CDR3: TGTGCCAGCAGCCTGACTAGCGAGGGCCGAGAGACCCAGTACTTC. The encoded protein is CASSLTSEGRETQYF.